This entry lists 8 T cell receptor beta chains sequenced from one sample in a study of blood T cell repertoires in COVID-19. The protocol was immunoSEQ multiplex PCR, while the TCRdb copy is restricted to in-frame clones and leaves out a portion. The repertoire consists of hundreds of thousands of clones, with 86% occurring once and the leading ten covering roughly 3.1%. Sequenced: PBMCs or T cells enriched from blood (not recorded which). These receptors originate from a woman between 35 and 50 years old with acute COVID-19.

This clone was picked up a small number of times. The chain joins TRBV9 to TRBJ2-1; D uncertain. CDR1 is SGDLS, CDR2 YYNGEE, per germline. Trimming took off 0 bases at V and 4 bases at J, with 8 bases between the two ends. The length of the CDR3 is 14 residues. The chain's CDR3 is CASSVDSEYNEQFF. As DNA, the CDR3 is TGTGCCAGCAGCGTAGATTCGGAGTACAATGAGCAGTTCTTC.

V usage is TRBV7-3 and J usage is TRBJ2-7; 7 nucleotides align to TRBD1. Trimming cost V 5 bases and J 4 bases; bases outside gene matches: 8. The germline V gene has CDR1 SGHTA and CDR2 FQGTGA. There are 14 residues in the CDR3. DNA of the CDR3: TGTGCCAGCAGCCCCACCGGGACAGAATACGAGCAGTACTTC. Its protein product is CASSPTGTEYEQYF.

J is TRBJ2-1 and V is TRBV7-8; 11 nucleotides line up with TRBD2. Trimming removed 4 bases from V and 8 bases from J; junction bases left unmatched: 7. CDR1 SGHVS and CDR2 FQNEAQ come from the germline V gene. The CDR3 length is 15 residues. The CDR3 DNA follows: TGTGCCAGCAGCTCACTAGCGGGAGTTTCTGATGAGCAGTTCTTC. This encodes CASSSLAGVSDEQFF.

The rearrangement joins TRBV9 to TRBJ2-1, with TRBD2 matching over 8 bases. J lost 3 bases, V lost 0 bases, and 2 bases had no gene match. This CDR3 region has 15 residues. CDR1 is SGDLS, CDR2 YYNGEE, per germline. The CDR3 region is CASSVAAGVYNEQFF. The CDR3 DNA reads TGTGCCAGCAGCGTAGCAGCGGGGGTCTACAATGAGCAGTTCTTC.

The chain employs TRBV27 and TRBJ2-1, with TRBD2 identical over 11 bases. The CDR3 has 19 amino acids. Germline CDR1 is MNHEY and CDR2 is SMNVEV (reference sequence). V lost 5 bases to trimming and J lost 6 bases; unmatched junction nucleotides: 18. The CDR3 coding sequence is TGTGCCAGCAGTCCCCTTGGGGTAGCGGGAGGGGGGGCGCTCAATGAGCAGTTCTTC. Translation: CASSPLGVAGGGALNEQFF.

This clone has just one count. The chain employs TRBV6-6 and TRBJ2-1; 9 bases are a match to TRBD2. Trimming removed 5 bases from V and 5 bases from J; junction bases left unmatched: 16. The CDR3 has 18 amino acids. The germline gives CDR1 MNHNY, CDR2 SVGAGI (reference sequence). DNA for the CDR3: TGTGCCAGCAGTCACGGAATACTACTAGCGGGTGTCCACAATGAGCAGTTCTTC. Translating it yields CASSHGILLAGVHNEQFF.

The gene calls are TRBV2 and TRBJ2-2, with 7 bases lining up with TRBD2. Germline V gives CDR1 SNHLY, CDR2 FYNNEI. CDR3 length equals 15 residues. With 4 bases clipped from V and 4 bases from J, the junction kept 6 bases outside the gene matches. The CDR3 region has the DNA TGTGCCAGCAGTGCCCTAGCGGAGGCCACCGGGGAGCTGTTTTTT. Residues: CASSALAEATGELFF.

V and J are TRBV10-3 and TRBJ2-3; 7 nucleotides line up with TRBD2. Germline trimming cut 8 bases from V and 0 bases from J; bases unmatched to any gene: 5. This CDR3 comprises 14 residues. Germline-derived CDR1 and CDR2 are ENHRY and SYGVKD. The CDR3 is CAIGGGTSTDTQYF. CDR3 DNA sequence: TGTGCCATCGGGGGGGGAACTAGCACAGATACGCAGTATTTT.